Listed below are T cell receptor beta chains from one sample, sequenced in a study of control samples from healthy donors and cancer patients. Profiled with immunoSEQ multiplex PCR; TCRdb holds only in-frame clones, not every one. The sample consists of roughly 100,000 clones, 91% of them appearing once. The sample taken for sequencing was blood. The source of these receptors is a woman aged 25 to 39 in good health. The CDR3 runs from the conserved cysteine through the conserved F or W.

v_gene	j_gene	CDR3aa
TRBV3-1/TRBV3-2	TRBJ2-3	CASSQDRAREVTDTQYF
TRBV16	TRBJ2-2	CASSQSARGRNTGELFF
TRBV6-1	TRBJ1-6	CASSDLVSVSPLHF
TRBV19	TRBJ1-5	CASRGQGLVGNQPQHF
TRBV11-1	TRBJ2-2	CASSLPGHFTGELFF
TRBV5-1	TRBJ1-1	CASIKTTGHTEAFF
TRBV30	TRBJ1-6	CAWTVLGQGNSPLHF
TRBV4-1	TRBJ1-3	CASSQERGSSGNTIYF
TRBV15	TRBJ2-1	CATTPMTEGEQFF
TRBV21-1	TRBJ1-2	CASPGTKDGYTF
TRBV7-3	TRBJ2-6	CASSPEPSGANVLTF
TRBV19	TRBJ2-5	CASSILGEGARETQYF
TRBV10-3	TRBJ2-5	CAISESTETQYF
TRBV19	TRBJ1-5	CASSILWGAPNQPQHF
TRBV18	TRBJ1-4	CASSPRQATNEKLFF
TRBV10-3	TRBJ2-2	CAISRGGSTGELFF
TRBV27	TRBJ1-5	CASRPARGVRQPQHF
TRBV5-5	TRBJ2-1	CASSLDSYPTDEQFF
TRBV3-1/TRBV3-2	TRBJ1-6	CASSQRQGNSPLHF
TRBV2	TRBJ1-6	CASRVSGQSPLHF